This T cell receptor (beta chain) was sequenced for a study of T-cell reconstitution after alpha-beta-depleted transplantation in children. Unique molecular identifiers featured in how the TCRbeta library was prepared. MiXCR, run by TCRdb on the PCR reads, gives a single entry per CDR3 protein. This sample has approximately 270,000 distinct CDR3 sequences, with 9.9% found just once. The receptor was isolated from a human donor who donated a stem cell graft to a child with SCID. This specimen was PBMCs from the stem cell graft donor, taken from the stem cell graft.

The CDR3 sequence: CASSDRLAGGNEQFF. DNA of the CDR3: TGTGCCAGCAGCGACCGACTAGCGGGGGGAAATGAGCAGTTCTTC. The V call is TRBV7-6, the J call TRBJ2-1, with TRBD2 matching over 13 bases. Germline assignment: CDR1 SGHVS and CDR2 FNYEAQ. Trimming took 5 bases from V and 7 from J; bases not matched to a gene: 5. The CDR3 has 15 amino acids.